The rows below give T cell receptor beta chains drawn from one sample of a study of Ad26.COV2.S vaccination and SARS-CoV-2 variants. The assay was immunoSEQ multiplex PCR, and TCRdb's table has in-frame clones only and misses some. The data hold some 520,000 clones, with roughly 85% observed a single time. Sample: peripheral blood, taken in a trial of Ad26.COV2.S vaccine versus placebo. All receptors come from a person aged 18 to 65 who received the Ad26.COV2.S COVID-19 vaccine or a placebo. The CDR3 runs from the conserved cysteine through the conserved F or W. Each record gives: V gene, D gene, clone size, CDR3 protein. The D gene is left open where the match is weak. A row's size may be missing; if present it is once, few, many or a size class.

TRBV6-6 TRBD1 once CAISGQGLFGYTF
TRBV9 TRBD2 NA CASSVTSGGYNEQFF
TRBV12-3/TRBV12-4 NA NA CASRKDIEETQYF
TRBV28 TRBD1 NA CASSLWGTGAYNEQFF
TRBV10-3 TRBD2 NA CAISDTASGNNEQFF
TRBV19 NA NA CASTLRLDTEAFF
TRBV7-9 TRBD1 NA CASSLGDRDTGELFF
TRBV9 TRBD1 NA CASSVAGTGAGNTIYF
TRBV28 NA NA CASSLIIRAYEQYF
TRBV19 NA NA CASSDTGYGYTF
TRBV2 NA NA CASFDKVGNTEAFF
TRBV28 TRBD1 NA CASSLGRGQGAQETQYF
TRBV13 NA NA CASSLSVETQYF
TRBV28 NA once CASNSPWGPETQYF
TRBV10-1 TRBD2 NA CASTQREEDEQYF
TRBV4-2 NA NA CASSQDLGTRWGPDTQYF
TRBV21-1 NA NA CASSCGQGVTYEQYF
TRBV5-4 NA once CASSLEPGTHTTDTQYF
TRBV4-2 NA NA CASSQEIILDDNEQFF
TRBV5-1 TRBD2 NA CASSPAGGGLQDTQYF
TRBV6-2/TRBV6-3 NA NA CASSYHQEAFF
TRBV29-1 TRBD2 NA CSGQTSGRNEQYF
TRBV7-2 NA NA CASSLHLGQAYTEAFF
TRBV5-1 TRBD1 NA CASSSGTGGQPQHF
TRBV28 NA once CASSLTPGATYEQYF